These T cell receptor beta chains were read from a single sample in a study of blood T cell repertoires in COVID-19. Sequencing used immunoSEQ multiplex PCR; TCRdb keeps in-frame clones, though not all of them. The repertoire holds about 46,000 clones, around 86% seen once, with approximately 15% in the top ten. The specimen was peripheral blood. Receptor source: a man aged 55 to 70 with active or convalescent COVID-19. The conserved cysteine and the conserved F or W are not part of the CDR3 here.

CDR3 protein	V gene	J gene
ASSKEWRAGSLDTQY	TRBV21-1	TRBJ2-3
ATSDPKTGQYGYT	TRBV24-1	TRBJ1-2
ASSLSPDEQF	TRBV3-1/TRBV3-2	TRBJ2-1
ASSFEPGQGADTQY	TRBV27	TRBJ2-3
ASSLRTVNEKLF	TRBV28	TRBJ1-4
ASSQDWAQGTDTQY	TRBV4-3	TRBJ2-3
ASAGSGANVLT	TRBV25-1	TRBJ2-6
ASSRTGHYEQY	TRBV19	TRBJ2-7
ASSESTGLPYEQY	TRBV10-1	TRBJ2-7
ASTSGGQPQH	TRBV19	TRBJ1-5
ASALLAGGTDTQY	TRBV2	TRBJ2-3
ASSPLVTTNEKLF	TRBV18	TRBJ1-4
ASSTGSTEAF	TRBV2	TRBJ1-1
ASSPPGTGTGNTIY	TRBV18	TRBJ1-3
ASSPRGNTEAF	TRBV5-4	TRBJ1-1
ASSPGWDRRGEAF	TRBV5-6	TRBJ1-1
ASSVAGGDTGELF	TRBV9	TRBJ2-2
ASSARENTEAF	TRBV18	TRBJ1-1
ASRPKEGRKGNEQF	TRBV7-9	TRBJ2-1
ASSEGPGYYGYT	TRBV6-1	TRBJ1-2
ASSSNREYRAYEQY	TRBV27	TRBJ2-7
ASSPGTEGFGYGYT	TRBV14	TRBJ1-2
SVEAGQGIGYT	TRBV29-1	TRBJ1-2
ASSSRSGDEQY	TRBV7-9	TRBJ2-7
ASSPGGANTGELF	TRBV7-2	TRBJ2-2
AISDQRGQDGYT	TRBV10-3	TRBJ1-2
ASSGSGTSGGLRHTGELF	TRBV9	TRBJ2-2
ASSVEGVRTETQY	TRBV9	TRBJ2-5
AISESSRDGYT	TRBV10-3	TRBJ1-2
SVCPGANTGELF	TRBV29-1	TRBJ2-2
STRAGGTVNTEAF	TRBV29-1	TRBJ1-1
ASSPRGELTKAEAF	TRBV28	TRBJ1-1
ASSLTSGRTDTQY	TRBV5-4	TRBJ2-3
ASSLGLGREWNTEAF	TRBV7-2	TRBJ1-1
ASSSGQGETQY	TRBV7-3	TRBJ2-5
ASSLIPDRQETQY	TRBV5-6	TRBJ2-5
ASSSHGQDGSPLH	TRBV11-2	TRBJ1-6
ASSPDYSGGLTDTQY	TRBV5-6	TRBJ2-3
ASSVWTAAF	TRBV2	TRBJ1-1
ASSDRVGDEKLF	TRBV2	TRBJ1-4
ATSDTGTGVYEQY	TRBV24-1	TRBJ2-7
ASSVSLGQENSMTYEQY	TRBV7-9	TRBJ2-7
ASSNIFHKGAPTEAF	TRBV21-1	TRBJ1-1
ASSLTGQWDGYT	TRBV7-7	TRBJ1-2
ASKGQGPSNVLT	TRBV2	TRBJ2-6